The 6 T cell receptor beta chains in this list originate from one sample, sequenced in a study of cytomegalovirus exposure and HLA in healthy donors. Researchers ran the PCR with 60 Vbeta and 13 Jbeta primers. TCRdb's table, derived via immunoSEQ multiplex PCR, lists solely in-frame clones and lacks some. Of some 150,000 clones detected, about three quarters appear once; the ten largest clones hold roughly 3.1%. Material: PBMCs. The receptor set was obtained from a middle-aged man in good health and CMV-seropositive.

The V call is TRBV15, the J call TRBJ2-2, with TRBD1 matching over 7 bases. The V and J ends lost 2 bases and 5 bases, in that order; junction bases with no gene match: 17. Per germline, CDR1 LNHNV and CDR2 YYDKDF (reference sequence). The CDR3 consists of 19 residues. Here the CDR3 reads CATSRSRDQRQGRTGELFF. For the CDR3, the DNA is TGTGCCACCAGCAGATCCAGAGACCAACGACAGGGACGAACCGGGGAGCTGTTTTTT.

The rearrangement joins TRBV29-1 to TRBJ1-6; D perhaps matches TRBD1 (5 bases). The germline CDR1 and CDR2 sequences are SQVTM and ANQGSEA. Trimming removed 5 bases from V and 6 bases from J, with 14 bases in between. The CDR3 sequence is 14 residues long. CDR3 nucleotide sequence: TGCAGCGTTAGCCAGGGCCAGGGTAATTCACCCCTCCACTTT. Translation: CSVSQGQGNSPLHF.

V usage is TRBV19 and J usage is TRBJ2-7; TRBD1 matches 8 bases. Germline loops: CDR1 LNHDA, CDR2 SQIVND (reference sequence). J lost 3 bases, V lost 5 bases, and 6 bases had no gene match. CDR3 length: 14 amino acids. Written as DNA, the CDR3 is TGTGCCAGTAGTCCAGAGGACAGGGACTACGAGCAGTACTTC. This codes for CASSPEDRDYEQYF.

In DNA form, the CDR3 reads TGTGCCAGCAGCGCCACACAGGGTTATGGGTGGAGCACTGAAGCTTTCTTT. This gives the protein CASSATQGYGWSTEAFF. The rearrangement joins TRBV9 to TRBJ1-1; tentatively, D is TRBD1 (6 bases). The CDR3 totals 17 residues. V lost 3 bases and J lost 4, with 22 bases in between. CDR1 is SGDLS, CDR2 YYNGEE, per germline.

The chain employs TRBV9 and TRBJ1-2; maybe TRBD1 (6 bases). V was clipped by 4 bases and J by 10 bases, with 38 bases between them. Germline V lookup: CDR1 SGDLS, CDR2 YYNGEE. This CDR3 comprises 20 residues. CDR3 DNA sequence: TGTGCCAGCAGCTTGGGGGATCCGGGGCAGGGGCCCTCCGTAGATTCTGCCTACACCTTC. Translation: CASSLGDPGQGPSVDSAYTF.

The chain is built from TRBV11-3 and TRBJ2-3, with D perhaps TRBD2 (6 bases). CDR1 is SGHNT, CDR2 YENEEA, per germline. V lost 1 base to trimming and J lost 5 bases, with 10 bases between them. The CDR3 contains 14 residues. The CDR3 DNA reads TGTGCCAGCAGCTTAGGGAGTAGCGGAGATACGCAGTATTTT. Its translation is CASSLGSSGDTQYF.